This is a list of T cell receptor beta chains from one sample in a study of patients and donors after allogeneic stem cell transplantation. TCRdb re-derived calls from the RT-PCR reads in MiXCR, one entry per CDR3 protein. The table lists roughly 30,000 distinct CDR3 sequences, under 7.5% of them singletons. The sample consisted of blood, either unsorted or a sorted T cell fraction (not recorded which). The source of these receptors is a human donor who was either an allogeneic HSCT recipient or a stem cell or donor lymphocyte infusion donor (not recorded which). It is not recorded whose cells these are; they may come from a transplant donor. CDR3s include the opening cysteine and the closing phenylalanine or tryptophan. D genes are given only for firm matches. A clone size is listed for some rows: how often the clone was seen (once, few, many), or a class if it is expanded.

J gene | D gene | clone size | V gene | CDR3 DNA | CDR3 protein
TRBJ2-1 | - | many | TRBV7-9 | TGTGCCAGCAGCTTAGAGTTGCGAAACAATGAGCAGTTCTTC | CASSLELRNNEQFF
TRBJ1-2 | - | many | TRBV5-1 | TGCGCCAGCAGCTTGGCCTTGGGGGGGTTGTACTATGGCTACACCTTC | CASSLALGGLYYGYTF
TRBJ2-7 | TRBD1 | few | TRBV7-9 | TGTGCCAGCAGCTCCAAGACAGGGGGCGAACACGAGCAGTACTTC | CASSSKTGGEHEQYF
TRBJ2-1 | TRBD2 | - | TRBV27 | TGTGCCAGCAGTCCGACTAGCATAGGCTACAATGAGCAGTTCTTC | CASSPTSIGYNEQFF
TRBJ2-2 | - | many | TRBV7-2 | TGTGCCAGCAGATTCGCCACCACAAACACCGGGGAGCTGTTTTTT | CASRFATTNTGELFF
TRBJ2-2 | TRBD2 | many | TRBV12-3/TRBV12-4 | TGTGCCAGCAGAGAGGGACTAGCGGGAGTGAAAGGGAACACCGGGGAGCTGTTTTTT | CASREGLAGVKGNTGELFF
TRBJ2-7 | TRBD1 | many | TRBV5-1 | TGCGCCAGCAGCGTGGACAGGTATAGCGAGCAGTACTTC | CASSVDRYSEQYF
TRBJ1-1 | - | many | TRBV5-6 | TGTGCCAGCAGCTTGTTCGACAGAACTAACACTGAAGCTTTCTTT | CASSLFDRTNTEAFF
TRBJ2-3 | - | - | TRBV5-8 | TGTGCCAGCAGCTTGGTCCCAGCAGACACAGATACGCAGTATTTT | CASSLVPADTDTQYF
TRBJ1-2 | - | many | TRBV6-5 | TGTGCCAGCAGACAAGGTGGCTATGGCTACACCTTC | CASRQGGYGYTF
TRBJ1-1 | - | many | TRBV18 | TGTGCCAGCTCACCGACAGGATACACTGAAGCTTTCTTT | CASSPTGYTEAFF
TRBJ2-1 | - | many | TRBV5-1 | TGCGCCAGCAGCTTGGCTGACTCCTACAATGAGCAGTTCTTC | CASSLADSYNEQFF
TRBJ2-1 | TRBD2 | many | TRBV24-1 | TGTGCCACCGGCGGGAGTGTCACCTACAATGAGCAGTTCTTC | CATGGSVTYNEQFF
TRBJ2-3 | - | many | TRBV27 | TGTGCCAGCAGTTTACGACTAGGGGATACTGATACGCAGTATTTT | CASSLRLGDTDTQYF
TRBJ2-2 | TRBD2 | few | TRBV11-2 | TGTGCCAGCAGCGGACGGACTAGCGGGAGGTCGAACACCGGGGAGCTGTTTTTT | CASSGRTSGRSNTGELFF
TRBJ2-7 | TRBD1 | few | TRBV7-9 | TGTGCCAGCAGCTTAGAGACAGGGATCTACGAGCAGTACTTC | CASSLETGIYEQYF
TRBJ2-2 | - | many | TRBV18 | TGTGCCAGCTCACCACAGGGAACCGGGGAGCTGTTTTTT | CASSPQGTGELFF
TRBJ2-7 | TRBD2 | few | TRBV2 | TGTGCCAGCAGTTGGACTAGCGGCACCTACGAGCAGTACTTC | CASSWTSGTYEQYF
TRBJ2-1 | TRBD2 | - | TRBV20-1 | TGCAGTGCTAGAGGTGCGGGAGGGTGGAGGGCCTACAATGAGCAGTTCTTC | CSARGAGGWRAYNEQFF
TRBJ1-1 | - | few | TRBV6-5 | TGTGCCAGCAGTTACTCGGGGTACACTGAAGCTTTCTTT | CASSYSGYTEAFF